Shown below are 27 T cell receptor beta chains from a single sample sequenced in a study of blood T cell repertoires in COVID-19. Sequenced by immunoSEQ multiplex PCR; TCRdb stores in-frame clones only, minus some. The table lists approximately 140,000 clones, roughly 85% of them singletons, with approximately 3.6% in the top ten. The sample taken for sequencing was peripheral blood. These receptor sequences come from a man aged 55 to 70 with acute or convalescent COVID-19.

The chain carries TRBV6-1 and TRBJ1-1; D may be TRBD1 (6 bases). CDR1 and CDR2 from the germline V gene are MNHNS and SASEGT. Trimming cost V 2 bases and J 4 bases, with 11 bases left between them. The CDR3 is 14 residues long. The DNA for the CDR3 is TGTGCCAGCAGTGAACAGGGGAGCAGCACTGAAGCTTTCTTT. Amino acid sequence: CASSEQGSSTEAFF.

This chain uses TRBV28 with TRBJ1-2; 9 nucleotides align to TRBD1. Germline V gene lookup returns CDR1 MDHEN and CDR2 SYDVKM. The CDR3 is 13 residues long. V trimming: 7 bases; J trimming: 2 bases; junction bases outside the gene matches: 2. The CDR3 loop reads CASTGTGNYGYTF. The CDR3 coding sequence is TGTGCCAGCACCGGGACAGGGAACTATGGCTACACCTTC.

The rearrangement uses TRBV13 and TRBJ1-2; maybe TRBD1 (5 bases). The J call may be faulty, since TRBJ2-1 better matches the DNA end. This CDR3 is built from 11 residues. CDR1 is PRHDT, CDR2 FYEKMQ, per germline (reference sequence). In DNA, the CDR3 is TGTGCCAGCAGCGGCCGCGACAGCCAGTTCTTC. It yields the protein CASSGRDSQFF.

The chain employs TRBV5-8 and TRBJ2-7, with 9 bases lining up with TRBD1. Trimming removed 4 bases from V and 10 bases from J; junction bases left unmatched: 12. The CDR3 runs 14 residues. Germline V gene lookup returns CDR1 SGHTS and CDR2 YDEGEE. The chain's CDR3 is CASSLGQGRRPQYF. The CDR3 DNA reads as TGTGCCAGCAGCCTCGGACAGGGGCGGCGGCCACAGTACTTC.

V and J are TRBV24-1 and TRBJ1-5; D gene ambiguous. The germline V gene has CDR1 KGHDR and CDR2 SFDVKD. This CDR3 is built from 13 residues. Trimming took off 4 bases at V and 4 bases at J, with 7 bases between the two ends. CDR3 in DNA: TGTGCCACCAGTGAGTCAGGTAATCAGCCCCAGCATTTT. Its protein is CATSESGNQPQHF.

The chain has TRBV2 and TRBJ1-6, with D tentatively TRBD1 (5 bases). Between the trimmed V and J ends, which lost 8 bases and 7 bases, there was a span of 18 bases. This CDR3 has 15 residues. Germline CDR1 and CDR2: SNHLY and FYNNEI. CDR3 DNA sequence: TGTGCCAGCGCGACCAGCGGCGGGGGGAATTCACCCCTCCACTTT. Translating gives CASATSGGGNSPLHF.

This sequence joins TRBV4-1 and TRBJ2-2; possibly TRBD1 for D (5 bases). The CDR3 length is 15 residues. V shed 4 bases and J shed 7 bases, with 16 bases lying between them. Germline CDR1 and CDR2: MGHRA and YSYEKL. CDR3 coding DNA: TGCGCCAGCAGCCCCCTCCGGACCCAGGGCGGGGAGCTGTTTTTT. Its protein product is CASSPLRTQGGELFF.

The rearrangement joins TRBV19 to TRBJ2-6, with 8 bases aligning to TRBD1. V shed 9 bases, J shed 0 bases, and the junction held 16 bases outside the gene matches. From germline, CDR1 is LNHDA and CDR2 SQIVND (reference sequence). The CDR3 is made up of 19 amino acids. DNA for the CDR3: TGTGCCAGCAGCTTGGGGACAGGCCCTTTCAACTCTGGGGCCAACGTCCTGACTTTC. Residues: CASSLGTGPFNSGANVLTF.

The chain combines TRBV6-5 with TRBJ1-4; D ambiguous. Trimming shortened V by 0 bases and J by 8 bases, and 10 bases separated the two germline ends. CDR1 and CDR2 from the germline V gene are MNHEY and SVGAGI. The CDR3 length is 14 residues. The CDR3 sequence is CASSYSFSKEKLFF. The CDR3 DNA reads as TGTGCCAGCAGTTACTCCTTTAGCAAGGAAAAACTGTTTTTT.

The chain couples TRBV6-6 to TRBJ2-1, with 8 bases aligning to TRBD2. The CDR3 spans 16 residues. In germline, CDR1 is MNHNY, CDR2 SVGAGI (reference sequence). V trimming: 6 bases; J trimming: 0 bases; junction bases outside the gene matches: 7. DNA for the CDR3: TGTGCCAGCAGAGGGCTAGCGGGTGCCTCCTACAATGAGCAGTTCTTC. This translates into CASRGLAGASYNEQFF.

This clone appeared a few times. The V gene is TRBV5-5, the J gene TRBJ1-2; 7 nucleotides align to TRBD1. V trimming: 2 bases; J trimming: 3 bases; junction bases outside the gene matches: 4. Germline V gene lookup returns CDR1 SGHKS and CDR2 YYEKEE (reference sequence). The CDR3 loop spans 14 amino acids. The CDR3 coding sequence is TGTGCCAGCAGCTTCCGGGACAGAGACTATGGCTACACCTTC. It translates to CASSFRDRDYGYTF.

This sequence joins TRBV18 and TRBJ2-1; 7 bases fit TRBD1. CDR1 is KGHSH and CDR2 is LQKENI in the germline V gene. With 3 bases clipped from V and 2 bases from J, the junction kept 4 bases outside the gene matches. This CDR3 contains 15 residues. The CDR3 spells CASSPDRPPYNEQFF. The CDR3 DNA reads as TGTGCCAGCTCACCGGACAGGCCCCCCTACAATGAGCAGTTCTTC.

The chain links TRBV7-8 to TRBJ2-3; possible D gene TRBD1, 5 bases. The ends were cut back, 7 bases at V and 1 base at J, with 15 bases in the middle. The CDR3 is 15 amino acids. Germline loops: CDR1 SGHVS, CDR2 FQNEAQ. The CDR3 spells CASKVFIGGTDTQYF. The CDR3 nucleotides read TGTGCCAGCAAAGTATTTATAGGGGGCACAGATACGCAGTATTTT.

The J gene is TRBJ2-5, the V gene TRBV5-4; 7 bases map to TRBD1. The germline V gene has CDR1 SGHNT and CDR2 YYREEE (reference sequence). This CDR3 comprises 15 residues. The V and J ends lost 4 bases and 5 bases, in that order; junction bases with no gene match: 11. As DNA, the CDR3 is TGTGCCAGCAGCCAAAAGACAGGGTCCTTGGAGACCCAGTACTTC. Protein sequence: CASSQKTGSLETQYF. Drawing the rest from reference TRBV5-4 and TRBJ2-5, the complete variable domain is ETGVTQSPTHLIKTRGQQVTLRCSSQSGHNTVSWYQQALGQGPQFIFQYYREEENGRGNFPPRFSGLQFPNYSSELNVNALELDDSALYLCASSQKTGSLETQYFGPGTRLLVL.

The chain is built from TRBV9 and TRBJ2-2, with 9 bases fitting TRBD2. Trimming removed 2 bases from V and 4 bases from J; junction bases left unmatched: 3. The CDR3 contains 15 residues. CDR1 and CDR2 (germline): SGDLS, YYNGEE. In nucleotides, the CDR3 is TGTGCCAGCAGCGTGACGACTAGCGGCACCGGGGAGCTGTTTTTT. This codes for CASSVTTSGTGELFF. Variable domain in full (rest from reference TRBV9 and TRBJ2-2): DSGVTQTPKHLITATGQRVTLRCSPRSGDLSVYWYQQSLDQGLQFLIQYYNGEERAKGNILERFSAQQFPDLHSELNLSSLELGDSALYFCASSVTTSGTGELFFGEGSRLTVL.

This clone has a count of ten or more. This chain uses TRBV6-5 with TRBJ2-1; a weak D match, TRBD1 (5 bases). The V gene's germline CDR1 is MNHEY and CDR2 SVGAGI. The ends were cut back, 2 bases at V and 8 bases at J, with 13 bases in the middle. This CDR3 spans 14 amino acids. The CDR3 nucleotides read TGTGCCAGCAGTTACGGGGCAGGACGTGATGAGCAGTTCTTC. It codes for CASSYGAGRDEQFF.

The gene calls are TRBV2 and TRBJ2-2; D is unresolved. The CDR3 length is 13 residues. Trimming shortened V by 4 bases and J by 4 bases, and 7 bases separated the two germline ends. CDR1 and CDR2 (germline): SNHLY, FYNNEI. Here the CDR3 DNA reads TGTGCCAGCAGTGTGTGGCCCACCGGGGAGCTGTTTTTT. It translates to CASSVWPTGELFF.

V usage is TRBV6-5 and J usage is TRBJ1-2; tentatively, D is TRBD1 (5 bases). V lost 6 bases, J lost 7 bases, and 18 bases lay in between. CDR1 MNHEY and CDR2 SVGAGI come from the germline V gene. The length of the CDR3 is 14 residues. The CDR3 bases are TGTGCCAGCAGCACCGGGAGGGGTTACGGTGGCTACACCTTC. This encodes CASSTGRGYGGYTF.

The chain uses TRBV5-6 and TRBJ1-4; 9 nucleotides line up with TRBD1. Germline V gives CDR1 SGHDT, CDR2 YYEEEE. V shed 3 bases and J 6 bases; nucleotides not matched to a gene: 3. CDR3 length equals 14 residues. The CDR3 loop is CASSSDRGYEKLFF. CDR3 coding DNA: TGTGCCAGCAGCTCGGACAGGGGATATGAAAAACTGTTTTTT.

In this sample, this clone turned up once. This chain uses TRBV9 with TRBJ2-1, with 10 bases aligning to TRBD2. CDR1 and CDR2 from the germline V gene are SGDLS and YYNGEE. The J segment lost 1 base and the V segment lost 4 bases, leaving 2 bases of the junction unmatched. The CDR3 extends over 15 amino acids. The CDR3 DNA follows: TGTGCCAGCAGCAAACTAGCGGGGTCCTACAATGAGCAGTTCTTC. Protein: CASSKLAGSYNEQFF.

CDR3 sequence reads: CASRPSDKAKAFF. CDR3 sequence (DNA): TGTGCCAGCAGACCTTCGGACAAGGCCAAAGCTTTCTTT. This rearrangement joins TRBV28 to TRBJ1-1; weak D call: TRBD1 (5 bases). The CDR3 covers 13 residues. V gave up 6 bases and J gave up 9 bases, with 17 bases separating them. In germline, CDR1 is MDHEN, CDR2 SYDVKM.

The chain combines TRBV3-1 (or the pseudogene TRBV3-2) with TRBJ1-1; D perhaps matches TRBD1 (5 bases). CDR3 length: 14 residues. Trimming stripped 5 bases from V and 1 base from J, with 11 bases between. CDR1 and CDR2 (germline): LGHDT, YNNKEL (reference sequence). The DNA of the CDR3 is TGTGCCAGCAGCTCCATGGGGGGGAACACTGAAGCTTTCTTT. Translating it yields CASSSMGGNTEAFF.

Only a few counts were recorded for this clone. The gene calls are TRBV2 and TRBJ2-7; 7 nucleotides match TRBD1. V shed 7 bases and J 0 bases; nucleotides not matched to a gene: 6. The CDR3 sequence is 14 residues long. Germline V gives CDR1 SNHLY, CDR2 FYNNEI. CDR3: CASTMGQLSYEQYF. CDR3 in DNA: TGTGCCAGCACCATGGGACAGCTCTCCTACGAGCAGTACTTC.

This clone was observed a single time. The chain joins TRBV6-5 to TRBJ1-2, with no clear D. V was pared by 5 bases and J by 8 bases, with 18 bases between. Germline V CDR1 and CDR2: MNHEY, SVGAGI. The CDR3 is 14 amino acids. The CDR3 is CASSIGLVRGGYTF. The CDR3 DNA is TGTGCCAGCAGTATAGGACTGGTCCGGGGAGGCTACACCTTC.

The chain joins TRBV21-1 to TRBJ2-1; the table calls TRBD2, which could not be checked here. TRBV21-1 is a pseudogene. The CDR3 is 18 amino acids. The DNA for the CDR3 is TGTGCCAGCAGCAAAAACACGGTGAGGACTAGCGGCTACAATGAGCAGTTCTTC. Its protein is CASSKNTVRTSGYNEQFF.

This clone has more than one count but fewer than ten. This chain uses TRBV7-2 with TRBJ2-1, with a possible D match to TRBD2 (6 bases). Trimming shortened V by 5 bases and J by 7 bases, and 12 bases separated the two germline ends. Germline CDR1 SGHTA, CDR2 FQGNSA. This CDR3 has 13 residues. The CDR3 protein is CASSPGAGNEQFF. In DNA, the CDR3 is TGTGCCAGCAGCCCCGGAGCGGGTAATGAGCAGTTCTTC.

This chain links TRBV11-2 with TRBJ1-2, with D unresolved. The germline gives CDR1 SGHAT, CDR2 FQNNGV. V gave up 0 bases and J gave up 2 bases, with 7 bases separating them. The CDR3 loop spans 14 amino acids. Here the CDR3 DNA reads TGTGCCAGCAGCTTAGACGGAGGGAACTATGGCTACACCTTC. Encoded protein: CASSLDGGNYGYTF. The whole variable domain, remainder taken from reference TRBV11-2 and TRBJ1-2, is EAGVAQSPRYKIIEKRQSVAFWCNPISGHATLYWYQQILGQGPKLLIQFQNNGVVDDSQLPKDRFSAERLKGVDSTLKIQPAKLEDSAVYLCASSLDGGNYGYTFGSGTRLTVV.